This T cell receptor (beta chain) is from a study of blood T cell repertoires in COVID-19 (dated by TCRdb to 2019 to 2021). Regarding the research as a whole: Samples covering the acute and convalescent phases of COVID-19 were provided by collaborators in the United States, Italy and Spain. The material from the prospective study consisted of cDNA or gDNA derived from T cells, B-cell-depleted T cells, or PBMCs. The repertoires were released in a freely available public database meant as a resource for research on the immune response to SARS-CoV-2. The sample metadata nearly always contained a de-identified subject ID, COVID-19 status, age in years and sex. Samples were obtained from the ongoing ImmuneRACE study (first 160 participants) and from 1,254 subjects provided by 6 global collaborators. HLA class I and class II types, where available, came from metadata supplied by the sample provider rather than from assay-based typing. Deeply sampled blood TCRbeta repertoires from subjects exposed to, actively infected with, or recovered from COVID-19 were included in the dataset.

This clone was recorded once. It lacks a known antigen. The record has no base qualities; no much larger clone is one base away. The immunoSEQ Assay, a bias-controlled multiplex PCR, was used to amplify TCRbeta CDR3 regions from genomic DNA. From the authors' description of their analysis: Within the assay, amplification of reference gene primers was used to estimate how many nucleated cells each sample contained. Sequence reads were collapsed and filtered to measure the absolute abundance of every unique TCRbeta CDR3 rearrangement. For each sample, productive Simpson clonality was calculated by taking the square root of Simpson's diversity index across productive rearrangements. In TCRdb, the immuneACCESS table is reduced to in-frame sequences with V and J assigned. These tables do not hold every clone; where another copy was compared, an unresolved V gene accounts for under half, and the others remain unexplained. For V, J and clone size, that table is used; D and trimming come from the DNA. This sample comprises 150,000 or so clones, 87% of them detected only once. The ten largest clones add up to approximately 4% of the sample.

Enrolling through a virtual design, the prospective study's participants ranged in age from roughly 18 to 100 years and lived across about two dozen United States geographic areas. Cohort assignment in the prospective study relied on participant-reported clinical history from a screening survey and a study questionnaire. Exposed participants had been in contact with someone with a PCR-confirmed or clinician-diagnosed COVID-19 case within 2 weeks of study entry. Each participant in the prospective study had whole blood, serum and a nasopharyngeal or oropharyngeal swab collected by mobile phlebotomists. Over a roughly 2-month period, participants in the prospective study had the option of providing additional blood draws and questionnaires. Before DNA extraction, blood samples from the prospective study were shipped at room temperature or frozen. The investigation overall reported the following: The amount of clinical and demographic metadata varied by source and participant and was provided uncurated.

The CDR3 covers 16 residues, taking in both the cysteine and the phenylalanine. Solely the CDR3 DNA is kept, with 48 bases framed from the first base. The CDR1 and CDR2 encoded by the germline V gene are SGHTA and FQGNSA. V is trimmed back by 1 base and J by 5 bases, and the junction contains 9 bases that no gene match accounts for. The sequenced sample was PBMCs or T cells enriched from blood (not recorded which). The V and J genes are TRBV7-2 and TRBJ2-3, and TRBD2 matches 7 of the central bases. The sequence was obtained from a woman aged 40 to 55 who had been exposed to COVID-19. The DNA is as follows: TGTGCCAGCAGCTTAGGGGCTAGCGGCCCCTTAGATACGCAGTATTTT. Protein translation: CASSLGASGPLDTQYF.